This T cell receptor beta chain was identified during a study of a mutant IDH1 vaccine in newly diagnosed glioma. Study as a whole: Patients were started on vaccination 4-6 weeks after radiotherapy alone, or with temozolomide cycles.

Germline-derived CDR1 and CDR2 are MDHEN and SYDVKM. The CDR3 totals 16 residues. Trimming shortened V by 4 bases and J by 2 bases, and 18 bases separated the two germline ends. Time point described: week 47, end of study. It was 300 ug of mutant IDH1 20-mer peptide that made up each vaccine dose, given with topical imiquimod. Donors had new WHO grade 3 or 4 IDH1-mutant, ATRX-lost astrocytomas. About this clone: What it binds is unknown.

Repertoires were generated with immunoSEQ multiplex PCR, while TCRdb's copy carries only in-frame clones and drops some. The sample yields some 50,000 clones, approximately 88% seen once. The J gene is TRBJ2-7, the V gene TRBV28; either TRBD1 or TRBD2 may supply D (5 bases each). This TCR was sampled from a woman aged 25 to 39 with glioma. Some clones in this sample may be carry-over from other donors' samples. This material consisted of PBMCs, taken from a glioma patient whose treatment included an IDH1 peptide vaccine. The CDR3 here is CASSSPGDAIAYEQYF. In DNA, the CDR3 is TGTGCCAGCAGTTCCCCCGGGGACGCGATCGCCTACGAGCAGTACTTC.